A selection of T cell receptor beta chains follows, all from one sample in a study of T cell responses to AZD1222 COVID-19 vaccine. TCRdb's copy holds only in-frame clones and misses some; the assay was immunoSEQ multiplex PCR. Of 100,000 to 150,000 clones in the sample, nearly 95% are singletons; the top ten hold around 5.9%. The sequenced sample was peripheral blood, obtained on day 0 of AZD1222 vaccination. Receptors originate from an adult in good health. Each CDR3 is given with its conserved first and last residue. The order of the fields is V gene, J gene, clone size, D gene, CDR3 protein, CDR3 DNA. The D gene is left open where the match is weak. For some rows the clone size is stated as once, few or many, or as a class when expanded; others skip it.

v_call: TRBV6-5; j_call: TRBJ1-1; clone_size: -; d_call: -; cdr3_aa: CASSYSFSVSEAFF; cdr3_nt: TGTGCCAGCAGTTATTCGTTTTCCGTCTCTGAAGCTTTCTTT
v_call: TRBV5-1; j_call: TRBJ1-2; clone_size: -; d_call: -; cdr3_aa: CASSLDTSLGGYTF; cdr3_nt: TGCGCCAGCAGCCTAGACACCTCCCTGGGAGGCTACACCTTC
v_call: TRBV10-3; j_call: TRBJ2-1; clone_size: -; d_call: TRBD2; cdr3_aa: CAISESLAGRIYNEQFF; cdr3_nt: TGTGCCATCAGTGAGTCCTTAGCGGGTCGAATTTACAATGAGCAGTTCTTC
v_call: TRBV30; j_call: TRBJ2-7; clone_size: -; d_call: -; cdr3_aa: CAGGRRGSSYEQYF; cdr3_nt: TGTGCCGGAGGGCGGAGGGGAAGCTCCTACGAGCAGTACTTC
v_call: TRBV7-6; j_call: TRBJ2-7; clone_size: -; d_call: TRBD2; cdr3_aa: CASSRTSGGAFKIYEQYF; cdr3_nt: TGTGCCAGCAGCCGGACTAGCGGGGGGGCTTTTAAGATCTACGAGCAGTACTTC
v_call: TRBV6-2/TRBV6-3; j_call: TRBJ2-7; clone_size: -; d_call: -; cdr3_aa: CASSYSGEQYF; cdr3_nt: TGTGCCAGCAGTTACTCTGGCGAGCAGTACTTC
v_call: TRBV6-5; j_call: TRBJ2-7; clone_size: -; d_call: -; cdr3_aa: CASQAGPHYEQYF; cdr3_nt: TGTGCCAGCCAAGCGGGTCCCCACTACGAGCAGTACTTC
v_call: TRBV30; j_call: TRBJ1-1; clone_size: -; d_call: -; cdr3_aa: CAWRHMNTEAFF; cdr3_nt: TGTGCCTGGAGACACATGAACACTGAAGCTTTCTTT
v_call: TRBV7-9; j_call: TRBJ2-7; clone_size: many; d_call: -; cdr3_aa: CASSLENYLEQYF; cdr3_nt: TGTGCCAGCAGCTTAGAGAACTATCTCGAGCAGTACTTC
v_call: TRBV5-1; j_call: TRBJ1-2; clone_size: -; d_call: TRBD1; cdr3_aa: CASSSDLMTGPLIGYTF; cdr3_nt: TGCGCCAGCAGCTCAGACCTCATGACAGGGCCCCTTATAGGCTACACCTTC
v_call: TRBV4-2; j_call: TRBJ1-1; clone_size: -; d_call: -; cdr3_aa: CASSQDVGFEAFF; cdr3_nt: TGTGCCAGCAGCCAAGACGTAGGGTTTGAAGCTTTCTTT
v_call: TRBV5-6; j_call: TRBJ2-7; clone_size: -; d_call: -; cdr3_aa: CASSLYHREGYEQYF; cdr3_nt: TGTGCCAGCAGCTTGTATCACAGGGAAGGCTACGAGCAGTACTTC
v_call: TRBV19; j_call: TRBJ2-3; clone_size: -; d_call: -; cdr3_aa: CASSIMVAGTDTQYF; cdr3_nt: TGTGCCAGTAGTATCATGGTAGCCGGCACAGATACGCAGTATTTT
v_call: TRBV9; j_call: TRBJ1-1; clone_size: once; d_call: TRBD1; cdr3_aa: CASGLTGTSTEAFF; cdr3_nt: TGTGCCAGCGGACTGACAGGGACGAGCACTGAAGCTTTCTTT
v_call: TRBV9; j_call: TRBJ1-2; clone_size: -; d_call: TRBD1; cdr3_aa: CASSVATGTGLDGYTF; cdr3_nt: TGTGCCAGCAGCGTAGCTACAGGGACAGGGTTGGATGGCTACACCTTC
v_call: TRBV2; j_call: TRBJ1-2; clone_size: -; d_call: -; cdr3_aa: CASSEKRESPIWGYTF; cdr3_nt: TGTGCCAGCAGTGAAAAGAGGGAGTCCCCTATTTGGGGCTACACCTTC
v_call: TRBV11-1; j_call: TRBJ2-7; clone_size: -; d_call: -; cdr3_aa: CASSLFQGNYEQYF; cdr3_nt: TGTGCCAGCAGCTTATTTCAGGGAAACTACGAGCAGTACTTC
v_call: TRBV30; j_call: TRBJ2-7; clone_size: -; d_call: -; cdr3_aa: CAWGAGPEQYF; cdr3_nt: TGTGCCTGGGGGGCGGGGCCCGAGCAGTACTTC
v_call: TRBV6-2/TRBV6-3; j_call: TRBJ1-6; clone_size: -; d_call: TRBD1; cdr3_aa: CASSWDKQGRTVSSPLHF; cdr3_nt: TGTGCCAGCAGCTGGGACAAACAGGGGCGAACAGTTAGTTCACCCCTCCACTTT
v_call: TRBV12-5; j_call: TRBJ1-2; clone_size: -; d_call: -; cdr3_aa: CASGLAPGPQHGYTF; cdr3_nt: TGTGCTAGTGGTTTGGCCCCGGGCCCCCAGCATGGCTACACCTTC
v_call: TRBV2; j_call: TRBJ2-7; clone_size: -; d_call: -; cdr3_aa: CASSPLLGGEYEQYF; cdr3_nt: TGTGCCAGCAGCCCCCTTCTCGGGGGCGAGTACGAGCAGTACTTC
v_call: TRBV6-5; j_call: TRBJ1-1; clone_size: -; d_call: TRBD1; cdr3_aa: CASRDRGEGNTEAFF; cdr3_nt: TGTGCCAGCAGGGACAGGGGAGAGGGGAACACTGAAGCTTTCTTT
v_call: TRBV24-1; j_call: TRBJ2-3; clone_size: -; d_call: -; cdr3_aa: CATSTTTDTQYF; cdr3_nt: TGTGCCACCTCAACAACGACAGATACGCAGTATTTT
v_call: TRBV3-1/TRBV3-2; j_call: TRBJ1-2; clone_size: -; d_call: -; cdr3_aa: CASSQKGSGYTF; cdr3_nt: TGTGCCAGCAGCCAGAAGGGCTCTGGCTACACCTTC
v_call: TRBV15; j_call: TRBJ2-2; clone_size: -; d_call: -; cdr3_aa: CATTDRSNTGELFF; cdr3_nt: TGTGCCACCACGGACCGATCGAACACCGGGGAGCTGTTTTTT
v_call: TRBV15; j_call: TRBJ2-3; clone_size: -; d_call: -; cdr3_aa: CATSRVRLAHTDTQYF; cdr3_nt: TGTGCCACCAGCAGAGTCCGACTGGCTCACACAGATACGCAGTATTTT
v_call: TRBV7-2; j_call: TRBJ2-1; clone_size: -; d_call: -; cdr3_aa: CASGLHSQVNEQFF; cdr3_nt: TGTGCCAGCGGACTTCACTCTCAGGTCAATGAGCAGTTCTTC
v_call: TRBV10-3; j_call: TRBJ2-1; clone_size: -; d_call: TRBD1; cdr3_aa: CAMTIDRGNEQFF; cdr3_nt: TGTGCCATGACAATAGACAGGGGGAATGAGCAGTTCTTC
v_call: TRBV12-3/TRBV12-4; j_call: TRBJ1-5; clone_size: -; d_call: -; cdr3_aa: CASTLRLNQPQHF; cdr3_nt: TGTGCCAGCACCTTGCGGTTGAATCAGCCCCAGCATTTT
v_call: TRBV7-9; j_call: TRBJ1-2; clone_size: -; d_call: -; cdr3_aa: CASSPGEISYTF; cdr3_nt: TGTGCCAGCAGCCCCGGTGAGATCAGCTACACCTTC
v_call: TRBV3-1/TRBV3-2; j_call: TRBJ2-7; clone_size: -; d_call: -; cdr3_aa: CASSPHNYEQYF; cdr3_nt: TGTGCCAGCAGCCCACACAACTACGAGCAGTACTTC
v_call: TRBV7-2; j_call: TRBJ1-2; clone_size: -; d_call: -; cdr3_aa: CASSSGMGYGYTF; cdr3_nt: TGTGCCAGCAGCTCAGGTATGGGCTATGGCTACACCTTC
v_call: TRBV4-1; j_call: TRBJ1-1; clone_size: -; d_call: -; cdr3_aa: CASSQILNTEAFF; cdr3_nt: TGCGCCAGCAGCCAAATCTTGAACACTGAAGCTTTCTTT
v_call: TRBV29-1; j_call: TRBJ1-1; clone_size: -; d_call: -; cdr3_aa: CSARSRDGGHTEAFF; cdr3_nt: TGCAGCGCGAGAAGCAGAGATGGGGGGCACACTGAAGCTTTCTTT
v_call: TRBV27; j_call: TRBJ1-2; clone_size: -; d_call: -; cdr3_aa: CASSLSGRFYGYTF; cdr3_nt: TGTGCCAGCAGTTTGTCGGGACGGTTCTATGGCTACACCTTC
v_call: TRBV19; j_call: TRBJ1-6; clone_size: -; d_call: -; cdr3_aa: CASSPVGSNNSPLHF; cdr3_nt: TGTGCCAGTTCCCCCGTCGGCAGCAATAATTCACCCCTCCACTTT
v_call: TRBV14; j_call: TRBJ2-7; clone_size: -; d_call: -; cdr3_aa: CASSQGLLNYEQYF; cdr3_nt: TGTGCCAGCAGCCAGGGCCTTCTTAACTACGAGCAGTACTTC
v_call: TRBV28; j_call: TRBJ1-6; clone_size: -; d_call: TRBD1; cdr3_aa: CASSRGQVNSPLHF; cdr3_nt: TGTGCCAGCAGTAGAGGACAGGTTAATTCACCCCTCCACTTT
v_call: TRBV19; j_call: TRBJ2-7; clone_size: -; d_call: TRBD2; cdr3_aa: CASSSLAGEMDF; cdr3_nt: TGTGCCAGTAGTTCCCTGGCGGGGGAAATGGACTTC
v_call: TRBV30; j_call: TRBJ1-5; clone_size: -; d_call: -; cdr3_aa: CAWSGDKNQPQHF; cdr3_nt: TGTGCCTGGAGTGGGGACAAAAATCAGCCCCAGCATTTT
v_call: TRBV5-1; j_call: TRBJ1-3; clone_size: -; d_call: -; cdr3_aa: CASSPGPSGNTIYF; cdr3_nt: TGCGCCAGCAGCCCCGGACCCTCTGGAAACACCATATATTTT
v_call: TRBV7-2; j_call: TRBJ2-3; clone_size: once; d_call: -; cdr3_aa: CASSSRLQDTQYF; cdr3_nt: TGTGCCAGCAGCTCCAGACTACAAGATACGCAGTATTTT
v_call: TRBV5-1; j_call: TRBJ2-7; clone_size: -; d_call: TRBD2; cdr3_aa: CASSPGVAGGTYEQYF; cdr3_nt: TGCGCCAGCAGCCCCGGAGTAGCGGGAGGGACCTACGAGCAGTACTTC
v_call: TRBV9; j_call: TRBJ2-5; clone_size: -; d_call: TRBD2; cdr3_aa: CASSVEGGGPQETQYF; cdr3_nt: TGTGCCAGCAGCGTAGAGGGCGGGGGGCCCCAAGAGACCCAGTACTTC
v_call: TRBV7-3; j_call: TRBJ1-1; clone_size: -; d_call: TRBD1; cdr3_aa: CASSVDRRNTEAFF; cdr3_nt: TGTGCCAGCAGCGTGGACAGGAGGAACACTGAAGCTTTCTTT
v_call: TRBV11-2; j_call: TRBJ1-1; clone_size: -; d_call: -; cdr3_aa: CASSLGTAQGTEAFF; cdr3_nt: TGTGCCAGCAGCTTAGGCACGGCACAGGGCACTGAAGCTTTCTTT
v_call: TRBV7-6; j_call: TRBJ1-5; clone_size: -; d_call: -; cdr3_aa: CASSPKYGQRGDQPQHF; cdr3_nt: TGTGCCAGCAGCCCGAAGTACGGCCAGAGGGGGGACCAGCCCCAGCATTTT
v_call: TRBV5-1; j_call: TRBJ2-7; clone_size: once; d_call: TRBD2; cdr3_aa: CASSISGGSSYEQYF; cdr3_nt: TGCGCCAGCAGCATTAGCGGGGGGAGCTCCTACGAGCAGTACTTC
v_call: TRBV24-1; j_call: TRBJ2-2; clone_size: -; d_call: -; cdr3_aa: CATSWDTRGTGELFF; cdr3_nt: TGTGCCACCAGCTGGGACACCCGGGGCACCGGGGAGCTGTTTTTT
v_call: TRBV4-1; j_call: TRBJ2-1; clone_size: -; d_call: TRBD1; cdr3_aa: CASSQDSGTVGNNEQFF; cdr3_nt: TGCGCCAGCAGCCAAGATTCGGGGACAGTGGGAAACAATGAGCAGTTCTTC